The entry below describes one TCR beta chain. Its antigen is undetermined. Measured with immunoSEQ multiplex PCR; TCRdb has only the in-frame clones, and not every one. This repertoire shows approximately 200,000 clones, around three quarters found once; its top ten account for around an eighth. The data are from a study of cytotoxic CD8 clonotypes in ibrutinib-treated CLL. The overall study: Fewer than 13 relapsed/refractory, roughly 15 treatment-naive; roughly 17 IGHV unmutated. Findings and limits, study-wide: Patients showed higher baseline clonality than age-matched healthy donors, and it tracked circulating CD8+ T-cell counts.

The source of this sequence is a human donor with chronic lymphocytic leukemia. The sequenced sample was PBMCs, obtained after 24 months of ibrutinib treatment.

In DNA, the CDR3 is TGTGCCAGCAGTTTATACGGCGGGGGAGCTAACTATGGCTACACCTTC. Translating gives CASSLYGGGANYGYTF. The chain has TRBV27 and TRBJ1-2, with D possibly matching TRBD1 (5 bases). Trimming took 1 base from V and 0 from J, leaving 12 bases between them. CDR1 and CDR2 from the germline V gene are MNHEY and SMNVEV (reference sequence). The CDR3 is 16 amino acids.